This T cell receptor beta chain was captured by sequencing in a study of blood T cell repertoires in COVID-19. Study in general: Acute-phase and convalescent COVID-19 samples originated in the United States, Italy and Spain. T cells, B-cell-depleted T cells, or PBMCs provided the cDNA or gDNA that served as material.

This table comes from immunoSEQ multiplex PCR, and its TCRdb copy is limited to in-frame clones, with some not included. The sample records a few hundred thousand clones, 80% to 85% being singletons. Source material: PBMCs or T cells enriched from blood (not recorded which). The receptor's source is a woman between 50 and 59 years old who had recovered from COVID-19.

CDR3 in DNA: TGTGCCAGCAGTAAACAGGCTCAATCGACTGGAAACACCATATATTTT. It codes for CASSKQAQSTGNTIYF. The rearrangement joins TRBV27 to TRBJ1-3; tentatively, D is TRBD1 (5 bases). The V gene lost 5 bases and the J gene lost 2 bases, with 16 bases spanning the gap. The CDR3 contains 16 residues. The germline gives CDR1 MNHEY, CDR2 SMNVEV (reference sequence).